This T cell receptor (beta chain) was documented in a study of response to subunit inactivated influenza vaccine. General observations from the study: The authors offered the suggestion that each seasonal influenza vaccination recruits few new T cells.

V shed 5 bases, J shed 4 bases, and the junction held 10 bases outside the gene matches. Germline V CDR1 and CDR2: SGHVS, FQNEAQ. This CDR3 spans 18 amino acids. MiXCR, applied by TCRdb to the RT-PCR reads, yields one record per CDR3 protein. The sample carries fewer than 700,000 distinct CDR3 sequences, roughly 13% recorded once. Details on this clonotype: Its target is unknown.

The chain employs TRBV7-8 and TRBJ2-1, with 14 bases matching TRBD2. The sequences come from PBMCs from blood, collected roughly 47 days after vaccination. The origin of this receptor is a man aged 50-60 years who received an inactivated influenza vaccine. The CDR3 sequence: CASSGIGTSGSRYNEQFF. CDR3 nucleotides: TGTGCCAGCAGCGGAATTGGGACTAGCGGGAGTAGATACAATGAGCAGTTCTTC.